Presented here are 32 T cell receptor beta chains from one specimen sequenced in a study of T-cell reconstitution after alpha-beta-depleted transplantation in children. The TCRbeta library was prepared with unique molecular identifiers. TCRdb passed the PCR reads through MiXCR, listing each CDR3 protein once. The sample has 300,000 to 400,000 distinct CDR3 sequences, 15% to 20% seen once. The sequenced sample was PBMCs, mostly from graft donor cells, obtained 360 days after TCRalphabeta/CD19-depleted stem cell transplant. These receptors all stem from a male patient aged 2-9 years who had a stem cell transplant for acute lymphoblastic leukemia, so the T cells may come from the graft donor.

CDR3 loop: CASSFTEGEQYF. The DNA of the CDR3 is TGCGCCAGCAGCTTCACGGAGGGGGAGCAGTACTTC. The V and J genes are TRBV5-1 and TRBJ2-7; D may be TRBD2 (6 bases). The germline V gene encodes CDR1 SGHRS and CDR2 YFSETQ. This CDR3 comprises 12 residues. The V end was cut by 2 bases, the J end by 7 bases, with 10 bases between.

CDR3 protein: CASRPWGGGDPGELFF. DNA of the CDR3: TGTGCCAGCAGGCCTTGGGGCGGGGGGGATCCCGGGGAGCTGTTTTTT. The J gene is TRBJ2-2, the V gene TRBV28, with TRBD2 matching over 9 bases. V lost 6 bases, J lost 6 bases, and 11 bases stayed unmatched. CDR1 MDHEN and CDR2 SYDVKM come from the germline V gene. The CDR3 is 16 amino acids. The complete variable domain, with remaining parts taken from reference TRBV28 and TRBJ2-2, reads DVKVTQSSRYLVKRTGEKVFLECVQDMDHENMFWYRQDPGLGLRLIYFSYDVKMKEKGDIPEGYSVSREKKERFSLILESASTNQTSMYLCASRPWGGGDPGELFFGEGSRLTVL.

The chain has TRBV11-1 and TRBJ2-3; 11 bases agree with TRBD2. Looked up from germline, CDR1 is SGHAT and CDR2 is FQDESV (reference sequence). The CDR3 spans 18 residues. V was clipped by 5 bases and J by 3 bases; unmatched bases: 13. The CDR3 loop is CASSPGLAVGGWTDTQYF. The CDR3 DNA is TGTGCCAGCAGCCCGGGACTAGCGGTAGGGGGCTGGACAGATACGCAGTATTTT.

The CDR3 DNA follows: TGTGCCAGCAGTTACAATACCCTGGACAGCTCTCTTCTAGCCAAAAACATTCAGTACTTC. Translating it yields CASSYNTLDSSLLAKNIQYF. The genes are TRBV6-2 or TRBV6-3 and TRBJ2-4; D is perhaps TRBD1 (6 bases). The V gene's germline CDR1 is MNHEY and CDR2 SVGEGT. Deletions cut 2 bases from V and 0 bases from J, with 23 bases between. The CDR3 loop spans 20 amino acids.

The J gene is TRBJ2-1, the V gene TRBV6-5, with 10 bases identical to TRBD1. Germline V gene sequence: CDR1 MNHEY, CDR2 SVGAGI. Losses at the gene ends were 0 bases for V and 8 bases for J; bases not matched to a gene: 10. The CDR3 consists of 17 residues. CDR3 sequence reads: CASSYSTGGEVSHEQFF. Written as DNA, the CDR3 is TGTGCCAGCAGTTACTCGACAGGGGGCGAAGTTAGTCATGAGCAGTTCTTC.

The sample holds many counts of this clonotype. The chain has TRBV28 and TRBJ1-1, with D possibly being TRBD1 (5 bases). Germline values: CDR1 MDHEN, CDR2 SYDVKM. Trimming removed 8 bases from V and 6 bases from J, with 13 bases in between. This CDR3 has 12 amino acids. In DNA, the CDR3 is TGTGCCAGCTTCCCACTGACAGCTGAAGCTTTCTTT. Protein sequence: CASFPLTAEAFF.

This clonotype turned up a few times. The chain combines TRBV7-9 with TRBJ2-5; a possible D gene is TRBD1 (6 bases). Trimming stripped 3 bases from V and 0 bases from J, with 14 bases between. The CDR3 contains 16 residues. Germline V gives CDR1 SEHNR, CDR2 FQNEAQ (reference sequence). CDR3 in amino acids: CASSLFGTSNQETQYF. In DNA form, the CDR3 reads TGTGCCAGCAGCTTGTTTGGGACATCAAACCAAGAGACCCAGTACTTC. Supplemented by reference TRBV7-9 and TRBJ2-5, the full variable domain reads DTGVSQNPRHKITKRGQNVTFRCDPISEHNRLYWYRQTLGQGPEFLTYFQNEAQLEKSRLLSDRFSAERPKGSFSTLEIQRTEQGDSAMYLCASSLFGTSNQETQYFGPGTRLLVL.

The chain joins TRBV28 to TRBJ2-7; tentatively, D is TRBD1 (5 bases). Trimming left V 4 bases short and J 2 bases short, with 15 bases between. The CDR3 totals 15 residues. The germline gives CDR1 MDHEN, CDR2 SYDVKM. The CDR3 DNA follows: TGTGCCAGCAGTTCCAGACAGATTCGCCCCTACGAGCAGTACTTC. Encoded protein: CASSSRQIRPYEQYF. The entire variable domain, with the rest obtained from reference TRBV28 and TRBJ2-7, is as follows: DVKVTQSSRYLVKRTGEKVFLECVQDMDHENMFWYRQDPGLGLRLIYFSYDVKMKEKGDIPEGYSVSREKKERFSLILESASTNQTSMYLCASSSRQIRPYEQYFGPGTRLTVT.

This clonotype was seen at least ten times. The chain couples TRBV27 to TRBJ2-4; the match to TRBD1 covers 10 bases. The V and J ends lost 2 bases and 6 bases, in that order; junction bases with no gene match: 1. Per the germline V gene, CDR1 is MNHEY and CDR2 is SMNVEV (reference sequence). This CDR3 region has 14 residues. CDR3 sequence reads: CASSLRQGANIQYF. The CDR3 DNA reads TGTGCCAGCAGTTTAAGACAGGGGGCAAACATTCAGTACTTC.

Notes on this clonotype: The junction differs from germline at one of its ends, possibly a read error. The CDR3 sequence is CASRNIGGFTF. The CDR3 bases are TGTGCCAGCAGAAACATCGGGGGGTTTACCTTC. The V and J genes are TRBV12-3 or TRBV12-4 and TRBJ2-7; 7 nucleotides align to TRBD2. This CDR3 region has 11 residues.

A few counts support this clonotype. V usage is TRBV4-2 and J usage is TRBJ2-7, with D perhaps matching TRBD1 (6 bases). The CDR3 has 16 residues. Germline loops: CDR1 LGHNA, CDR2 YNFKEQ. Trimming pared 1 base from V and 3 bases from J, leaving 16 bases between. The CDR3 sequence: CASSQGPEQGGYEQYF. Written as DNA, the CDR3 is TGTGCCAGCAGCCAAGGTCCGGAACAGGGTGGCTACGAGCAGTACTTC.

This clonotype was found a few times. The chain carries TRBV14 and TRBJ2-7; 10 bases fit TRBD2. The CDR3 runs to 16 residues. J lost 2 bases, V lost 3 bases, and 7 bases had no gene match. Germline V lookup: CDR1 SGHDN, CDR2 FVKESK. The CDR3 loop reads CASSHPRLAGAYEQYF. The CDR3 DNA reads TGTGCCAGCAGCCACCCAAGGCTAGCGGGGGCCTACGAGCAGTACTTC.

The chain uses TRBV29-1 and TRBJ1-1; weak D call: TRBD1 (6 bases). Germline V lookup: CDR1 SQVTM, CDR2 ANQGSEA. The CDR3 totals 13 residues. V lost 5 bases and J lost 0, with 10 bases in between. DNA of the CDR3: TGCAGCGTTTCTAGGGACATGAACACTGAAGCTTTCTTT. Its translation: CSVSRDMNTEAFF.

The rearrangement links TRBV4-3 to TRBJ1-3; the match to TRBD1 covers 7 bases. The V gene end was trimmed by 0 bases and the J gene end by 0 bases; junction bases not matched to a gene: 8. Germline CDR1 and CDR2: LGHNA and YSLEER. This CDR3 contains 18 residues. CDR3 sequence reads: CASSQEAAGTVSGNTIYF. The CDR3 region has the DNA TGCGCCAGCAGCCAAGAAGCTGCCGGGACAGTCTCTGGAAACACCATATATTTT.

This clonotype was counted between two and nine times. This rearrangement joins TRBV4-2 to TRBJ2-1; 11 nucleotides agree with TRBD1. The CDR3 extends over 15 amino acids. V dropped 4 bases and J dropped 8; count of bases not matched to a gene: 7. Germline CDR1 is LGHNA and CDR2 is YNFKEQ. CDR3: CASSRRGQGGHEQFF. As DNA, the CDR3 is TGTGCCAGCAGCCGCCGGGGACAGGGGGGGCATGAGCAGTTCTTC.

The chain is built from TRBV4-2 and TRBJ2-7; 7 nucleotides match TRBD2. The CDR3 consists of 15 residues. Germline values: CDR1 LGHNA, CDR2 YNFKEQ. The V gene end was trimmed by 0 bases and the J gene end by 5 bases; junction bases not matched to a gene: 7. CDR3 nucleotide sequence: TGTGCCAGCAGCCAAGAGGGCGGGAGTGACAACGAGCAGTACTTC. Protein sequence: CASSQEGGSDNEQYF.

The gene calls are TRBV28 and TRBJ2-7; no clear D. Germline V lookup: CDR1 MDHEN, CDR2 SYDVKM. V was pared by 2 bases and J by 3 bases, with 17 bases between. The CDR3 spans 16 residues. For the CDR3, the DNA is TGTGCCAGCAGTTTAACCCATGGCGTCTCTCTCTACGAGCAGTACTTC. Translating it yields CASSLTHGVSLYEQYF.

This clonotype was detected only a few times. The CDR3 sequence is CASSRTGGGWANEKLFF. The CDR3 DNA reads as TGTGCCAGCAGCCGAACCGGGGGGGGCTGGGCTAATGAAAAACTGTTTTTT. V is TRBV28 and J is TRBJ1-4; tentatively, D is TRBD1 (6 bases). This CDR3 comprises 17 residues. V lost 6 bases and J 3 bases, leaving 20 bases between the germline ends. Germline values: CDR1 MDHEN, CDR2 SYDVKM. The variable domain in full, completed from reference TRBV28 and TRBJ1-4, reads DVKVTQSSRYLVKRTGEKVFLECVQDMDHENMFWYRQDPGLGLRLIYFSYDVKMKEKGDIPEGYSVSREKKERFSLILESASTNQTSMYLCASSRTGGGWANEKLFFGSGTQLSVL.

This clonotype was picked up a small number of times. The chain couples TRBV28 to TRBJ1-1, with 11 bases fitting TRBD1. The CDR3 consists of 17 residues. Germline loops: CDR1 MDHEN, CDR2 SYDVKM. Losses at the gene ends were 2 bases for V and 2 bases for J; bases not matched to a gene: 7. Here the CDR3 reads CASSLGQGAGVNTEAFF. For the CDR3, the DNA is TGTGCCAGCAGTTTAGGACAGGGGGCGGGGGTTAACACTGAAGCTTTCTTT.

Only a few counts were recorded for this clonotype. The chain is built from TRBV20-1 and TRBJ2-1; tentative D call: TRBD2 (5 bases). This CDR3 is built from 11 residues. Trimming removed 0 bases at V and 10 bases at J, with 7 bases between. The germline CDR1 and CDR2 sequences are DFQATT and SNEGSKA (reference sequence). The CDR3, as DNA: TGCAGTGCTAGAGAAGGCGGGGAGCAGTTCTTC. Translating gives CSAREGGEQFF.

The chain joins TRBV27 to TRBJ1-5; 7 positions agree with TRBD1. Trimming cost V 5 bases and J 5 bases; bases outside gene matches: 6. From germline, CDR1 is MNHEY and CDR2 SMNVEV (reference sequence). There are 14 residues in the CDR3. The CDR3 region has the DNA TGTGCCAGCAGTCTACAGGGGTATGATCAGCCCCAGCATTTT. Translated: CASSLQGYDQPQHF.

The chain links TRBV7-2 to TRBJ1-1, with 9 bases matching TRBD1. V dropped 1 base and J dropped 4; count of bases not matched to a gene: 4. There are 15 residues in the CDR3. CDR1 is SGHTA, CDR2 FQGNSA, per germline. The DNA for the CDR3 is TGTGCCAGCAGCTTAGACAGGGGGCCCCGCACTGAAGCTTTCTTT. Its protein product is CASSLDRGPRTEAFF.

This clonotype was seen at least ten times. The chain links TRBV20-1 to TRBJ2-1; 8 bases map to TRBD2. This CDR3 has 15 residues. The germline V gene encodes CDR1 DFQATT and CDR2 SNEGSKA (reference sequence). Trimming took 0 bases from V and 1 from J; bases not matched to a gene: 2. The chain's CDR3 is CSARDTGGSYNEQFF. In nucleotides, the CDR3 is TGCAGTGCTAGAGATACGGGAGGGTCCTACAATGAGCAGTTCTTC.

V is TRBV12-3 or TRBV12-4 and J is TRBJ2-7, with 11 bases fitting TRBD1. V was clipped by 5 bases and J by 4 bases; unmatched bases: 10. The CDR3 is made up of 16 amino acids. The CDR3: CASSPTGGTGGYEQYF. The CDR3 nucleotides are TGTGCCAGCAGTCCAACCGGGGGGACAGGGGGATACGAGCAGTACTTC.

The chain is built from TRBV28 and TRBJ2-5; 7 nucleotides agree with TRBD2. This CDR3 is built from 16 residues. In germline, CDR1 is MDHEN, CDR2 SYDVKM. V was pared by 3 bases and J by 5 bases, with 12 bases of the junction left unmatched. CDR3 bases: TGTGCCAGCAGTTTTTTCGCTAGCGGCCGTCGGGAGACCCAGTACTTC. This sequence encodes CASSFFASGRRETQYF.

In its sample, this clonotype was seen a few times. The J gene is TRBJ2-5, the V gene TRBV9; D gene unclear. V was trimmed by 1 base and J by 0 bases, leaving 10 bases between them. Germline CDR1 SGDLS, CDR2 YYNGEE. CDR3 size: 15 residues. CDR3 residues: CASSVSPSYQETQYF. The CDR3 nucleotides read TGTGCCAGCAGCGTAAGCCCCTCGTACCAAGAGACCCAGTACTTC.

This clonotype was counted only a few times. The rearrangement links TRBV12-3 or TRBV12-4 to TRBJ1-1; 8 nucleotides align to TRBD1. V shed 5 bases and J 5 bases; nucleotides not matched to a gene: 4. This CDR3 is built from 13 residues. The CDR3 coding sequence is TGTGCCAGCAGTACGGGGGACAGGACTGAAGCTTTCTTT. This codes for CASSTGDRTEAFF.

The V and J genes are TRBV5-1 and TRBJ1-2; perhaps TRBD1 as D (5 bases). Germline CDR1 and CDR2: SGHRS and YFSETQ. V lost 3 bases and J 4 bases, leaving 10 bases between the germline ends. There are 13 residues in the CDR3. This CDR3 reads CASSSDKGYGYTF. Written as DNA, the CDR3 is TGCGCCAGCAGCTCGGACAAAGGCTATGGCTACACCTTC.

This clonotype was detected only a few times. The chain recombines TRBV29-1 with TRBJ2-6, with a weak D call TRBD1 (5 bases). Germline V CDR1 and CDR2: SQVTM, ANQGSEA. Trimming took off 4 bases at V and 0 bases at J, with 25 bases between the two ends. The CDR3 extends over 20 amino acids. The CDR3 nucleotides are TGCAGCGTTGCTGGATCCGTTCCGACAGATCCTTACTCTGGGGCCAACGTCCTGACTTTC. Translation gives CSVAGSVPTDPYSGANVLTF.

This clonotype has a count of ten or more. The CDR3 here is CAWSSGNTRRTGELFF. DNA for the CDR3: TGTGCCTGGAGTTCCGGCAACACTAGGCGGACCGGGGAGCTGTTTTTT. The gene calls are TRBV30 and TRBJ2-2; D is perhaps TRBD2 (5 bases). V was clipped by 2 bases and J by 5 bases, with 18 bases between them. The CDR3 extends over 16 amino acids. Germline V lookup: CDR1 GTSNPN, CDR2 SVGIG (reference sequence).

This clonotype was counted a few times. V gene TRBV11-2 combines with J gene TRBJ2-1; 7 nucleotides line up with TRBD2. The CDR3 has 16 residues. The ends lost 4 bases at V and 0 bases at J; junction bases unmatched: 6. Per germline, CDR1 SGHAT and CDR2 FQNNGV. CDR3 protein: CASSYGLVSSYNEQFF. The CDR3 nucleotides are TGTGCCAGCAGCTATGGACTAGTCAGCTCCTACAATGAGCAGTTCTTC. The variable domain in full, with the rest retrieved from reference TRBV11-2 and TRBJ2-1, is EAGVAQSPRYKIIEKRQSVAFWCNPISGHATLYWYQQILGQGPKLLIQFQNNGVVDDSQLPKDRFSAERLKGVDSTLKIQPAKLEDSAVYLCASSYGLVSSYNEQFFGPGTRLTVL.

V gene TRBV3-1 combines with J gene TRBJ2-5; 7 bases agree with TRBD2. In germline, CDR1 is LGHDT, CDR2 YNNKEL (reference sequence). The V gene end was trimmed by 6 bases and the J gene end by 4 bases; junction bases not matched to a gene: 14. The CDR3 covers 16 residues. CDR3 amino acids: CASSAGRVAEGETQYF. CDR3 bases: TGTGCCAGCAGTGCTGGGAGGGTAGCGGAGGGAGAGACCCAGTACTTC.